Sequencing of this T cell receptor beta chain was carried out in a study of OX40 agonist ivuxolimab in advanced cancers. TCRdb's table, derived via immunoSEQ multiplex PCR, lists solely in-frame clones and lacks some. The table includes about 32,000 clones, about 92% detected once. J was trimmed by 7 bases and V by 3 bases; bases with no gene match: 5. Germline CDR1 reads SQVTM; CDR2 reads ANQGSEA. This CDR3 spans 12 amino acids. The receptor was isolated from an adult with an advanced solid tumor such as melanoma, head and neck, liver or kidney cancer. The sample here was CD4+ or CD8+ T cells sorted from blood, taken in a trial of the OX40 agonist ivuxolimab. The J gene is TRBJ2-7, the V gene TRBV29-1; 8 bases align to TRBD1. In DNA form, the CDR3 reads TGCAGCGTTGAGCAGGGGGCTAGAGAGCAGTACTTC. Protein: CSVEQGAREQYF.